The 14 T cell receptor beta chains below were found in one sample sequenced in a study of blood T cell repertoires in COVID-19 (TCRdb year 2020). Library method: the immunoSEQ multiplex PCR assay. In its TCRdb copy, this immuneACCESS table keeps in-frame sequences only and misses some clones. Where compared with another copy, unresolved V genes explain less than half of these, and the others have no known cause. Across this sample there are about 240,000 clones, with around 87% seen only once. Around 6.9% of the sample is taken by the ten largest. Sequencing input: peripheral blood. Source of these receptors: a man aged 55 to 70 who had recovered from COVID-19.

The chain joins TRBV11-2 to TRBJ2-5; D is possibly TRBD2 (6 bases). Trimming removed 5 bases at V and 2 bases at J, with 18 bases between. The CDR3 contains 16 residues. Germline V gene data show CDR1 as SGHAT and CDR2 as FQNNGV. The CDR3: CASSPGRRGVQETQYF. The CDR3 coding sequence is TGTGCCAGCAGCCCCGGGAGACGAGGGGTACAAGAGACCCAGTACTTC.

The chain employs TRBV3-1 (or the pseudogene TRBV3-2) and TRBJ1-2; D is ambiguous. The CDR3 consists of 15 residues. Between the trimmed V and J ends, which lost 0 bases and 4 bases, there was a span of 12 bases. Per the germline V gene, CDR1 is LGHDT and CDR2 is YNNKEL (reference sequence). This CDR3 is CASSQDAEGVYGYTF. The CDR3 nucleotides are TGTGCCAGCAGCCAAGATGCGGAGGGAGTCTATGGCTACACCTTC.

The V and J genes are TRBV5-1 and TRBJ2-1; weak D call: TRBD2 (7 bases). The V gene's germline CDR1 is SGHRS and CDR2 YFSETQ. V was shortened by 0 bases and J by 3 bases, with 19 bases between the two germline ends. CDR3 length: 18 residues. DNA of the CDR3: TGCGCCAGCAGCTTGGTACCGATCGGGGGGCATGTCTACAATGAGCAGTTCTTC. Translating it yields CASSLVPIGGHVYNEQFF.

This chain uses TRBV11-3 with TRBJ2-2; 7 nucleotides align to TRBD1. The germline V gene encodes CDR1 SGHNT and CDR2 YENEEA. With V trimmed by 5 bases and J by 7 bases, 7 bases remained unmatched. This CDR3 comprises 14 residues. The CDR3 DNA is TGTGCCAGCAGCGGACAGGAACACCGCGGGGAGCTGTTTTTT. Translating it yields CASSGQEHRGELFF. Complete variable domain (other parts from reference TRBV11-3 and TRBJ2-2): EAGVVQSPRYKIIEKKQPVAFWCNPISGHNTLYWYLQNLGQGPELLIRYENEEAVDDSQLPKDRFSAERLKGVDSTLKIQPAELGDSAVYLCASSGQEHRGELFFGEGSRLTVL.

This chain uses TRBV5-1 with TRBJ2-1, with 9 nucleotides matching TRBD2. V lost 4 bases, J lost 3 bases, and 5 bases stayed unmatched. CDR1 SGHRS and CDR2 YFSETQ come from the germline V gene. CDR3 length: 15 amino acids. The DNA for the CDR3 is TGCGCCAGCAGCCAGGTAGCGGGGGACTACAATGAGCAGTTCTTC. This sequence encodes CASSQVAGDYNEQFF. Drawing the rest from reference TRBV5-1 and TRBJ2-1, the complete variable domain is KAGVTQTPRYLIKTRGQQVTLSCSPISGHRSVSWYQQTPGQGLQFLFEYFSETQRNKGNFPGRFSGRQFSNSRSEMNVSTLELGDSALYLCASSQVAGDYNEQFFGPGTRLTVL.

V and J are TRBV28 and TRBJ1-2, with TRBD1 matching over 9 bases. The germline V gene encodes CDR1 MDHEN and CDR2 SYDVKM. V was pared by 4 bases and J by 5 bases, with 11 bases of the junction left unmatched. This CDR3 region has 16 residues. The CDR3 DNA reads TGTGCCAGCAGTTCCCGTGGACAGGGGTGGGGATATGGCTACACCTTC. It specifies CASSSRGQGWGYGYTF.

The chain uses TRBV10-3 and TRBJ1-2; 7 positions agree with TRBD1. CDR1 is ENHRY, CDR2 SYGVKD, per germline. Trimming cost V 5 bases and J 6 bases; bases outside gene matches: 3. The CDR3 contains 12 residues. This CDR3 is CAISTGDNGYTF. The CDR3 DNA reads as TGTGCCATCAGTACAGGGGATAATGGCTACACCTTC.

This chain links TRBV6-6 with TRBJ2-4; D gene unclear. CDR1 is MNHNY and CDR2 is SVGAGI in the germline V gene (reference sequence). With 1 base removed from V and 12 bases from J, the gap between germline ends came to 13 bases. This CDR3 region has 13 residues. The CDR3 region has the DNA TGTGCCAGCAGTTACTACGGAGTCATGGATCAGTACTTC. As protein: CASSYYGVMDQYF.

The V and J genes are TRBV19 and TRBJ1-1; 8 positions match TRBD1. After removal of 6 bases from V and 4 bases from J, the junction contained 7 bases not matched to a gene. The CDR3 runs 14 residues. Germline V gene lookup returns CDR1 LNHDA and CDR2 SQIVND (reference sequence). The CDR3 loop is CASSPQGGGTEAFF. The CDR3 DNA follows: TGTGCCAGTAGCCCACAGGGGGGGGGCACTGAAGCTTTCTTT.

The chain couples TRBV21-1 to TRBJ1-5; the table's D gene call, TRBD1, was not cross checked with the DNA. TRBV21-1 is reported as a pseudogene. The CDR3 runs 20 residues. CDR3: CASSKAAVGPDYNSNQPQHF. CDR3 DNA: TGTGCCAGCAGCAAAGCGGCAGTGGGCCCGGATTATAATAGCAATCAGCCCCAGCATTTT.

V is TRBV12-3 or TRBV12-4 and J is TRBJ2-5; 8 bases are shared with TRBD2. Trimming at V came to 4 bases and at J to 4 bases, leaving 2 bases not matched to a gene. This CDR3 region has 13 residues. The CDR3 nucleotides are TGTGCCAGCAGTTATAGCGGGGCAGAGACCCAGTACTTC. It translates to CASSYSGAETQYF.

J is TRBJ1-1 and V is TRBV9; the D is unclear. The CDR3 totals 12 residues. The V and J ends lost 4 bases and 11 bases respectively, with 15 bases between them. From germline, CDR1 is SGDLS and CDR2 YYNGEE. The CDR3 region is CASSPRPGSAFF. The CDR3 bases are TGTGCCAGCAGCCCCCGACCGGGTTCTGCTTTCTTT.

The table lists this clone with a count of one. The chain recombines TRBV9 with TRBJ2-1; 15 bases line up with TRBD2. The CDR3 sequence is 16 residues long. Germline V gene data show CDR1 as SGDLS and CDR2 as YYNGEE. V dropped 4 bases and J dropped 7; count of bases not matched to a gene: 6. CDR3 nucleotides: TGTGCCAGCAGCTTTTCCGGGACTAGCGGGAGGAATGAGCAGTTCTTC. It codes for CASSFSGTSGRNEQFF.

This sequence joins TRBV12-5 and TRBJ1-3; D unresolved. The germline V and J ends were trimmed by 0 bases and 0 bases, with 12 bases remaining between them. The CDR3 runs 17 residues. The V gene's germline CDR1 is LGHNT and CDR2 FRNRAP. The CDR3 DNA is TGTGCTAGTGGTTTGGTATTCGGCAGCGCCTCTGGAAACACCATATATTTT. It yields the protein CASGLVFGSASGNTIYF.